A selection of T cell receptor beta chains follows, all from one sample in a study of long-term antiretroviral therapy in people with HIV. The table came from immunoSEQ multiplex PCR; TCRdb's copy has only in-frame clones and leaves some out. Here the sample spans around 7,400 clones, roughly 80% being singletons. The sample here was unsorted PBMCs, taken roughly 2.5 years before starting antiretroviral therapy. These receptors all stem from a man in his forties with HIV. The CDR3 runs from the conserved cysteine through the conserved F or W. A D gene is named only where the DNA matches it firmly. Clone sizes are given selectively: once, few, many, or a class where the clone is expanded.

>TRBJ1-5|TRBV7-9|.|few|17
CASSLGPDARGNQPQHF
TGTGCCAGCAGCTTAGGTCCCGACGCGAGGGGCAATCAGCCCCAGCATTTT
>TRBJ2-3|TRBV4-2|TRBD2|once|16
CASSQGSGARGDTQYF
TGTGCCAGCAGCCAGGGTAGCGGGGCTCGTGGAGATACGCAGTATTTT
>TRBJ2-7|TRBV5-4|.|.|13
CASSWDGSYEQYF
TGTGCCAGCAGCTGGGACGGCTCCTACGAGCAGTACTTC
>TRBJ1-2|TRBV28|TRBD1|.|17
CASSAIRTGVFNYGYTF
TGTGCCAGCAGTGCCATCCGGACAGGGGTTTTTAACTATGGCTACACCTTC
>TRBJ2-3|TRBV30|.|.|12
CAWSEGTGSRYF
TGTGCCTGGAGTGAGGGGACCGGGTCTCGGTATTTT
>TRBJ1-6|TRBV7-9|TRBD1|few|16
CASSLVGGDRRSPLHF
TGTGCCAGCAGCTTAGTTGGGGGGGACAGAAGATCACCCCTCCACTTT
>TRBJ2-5|TRBV7-2|.|.|14
CASSPDAAKETQYF
TGTGCCAGCAGCCCCGACGCGGCTAAAGAGACCCAGTACTTC
>TRBJ2-1|TRBV9|.|.|14
CASSVGTSYNEQFF
TGTGCCAGCAGCGTAGGGACCTCCTACAATGAGCAGTTCTTC
>TRBJ2-1|TRBV5-4|.|.|16
CASSSPSARLLNEQFF
TGTGCCAGCAGCTCCCCCTCGGCGCGACTTCTTAATGAGCAGTTCTTC
>TRBJ2-7|TRBV19|TRBD2|few|13
CASSSGGSYEQYF
TGTGCCAGTAGTAGCGGGGGCTCCTACGAGCAGTACTTC
>TRBJ1-2|TRBV6-1|.|.|13
CAIIGQPGYGYTF
TGTGCCATCATAGGACAGCCAGGCTATGGCTACACCTTC
>TRBJ1-1|TRBV29-1|.|.|11
CSVDRTLEAFF
TGCAGCGTTGACCGGACCCTTGAAGCTTTCTTT
>TRBJ2-1|TRBV6-6|.|.|15
CASSFRGDRANEQFF
TGTGCCAGCAGTTTCAGAGGAGACAGAGCTAATGAGCAGTTCTTC
>TRBJ1-5|TRBV27|.|.|13
CASSSGSEQPQHF
TGTGCCAGCAGTTCGGGGTCCGAACAGCCCCAGCATTTT
>TRBJ2-7|TRBV18|.|.|12
CASSPWGHEQYF
TGTGCCAGCTCACCATGGGGACACGAGCAGTACTTC
>TRBJ1-2|TRBV7-8|.|.|16
CASSPTVEGRAYGYTF
TGTGCCAGCAGCCCAACCGTCGAGGGGAGAGCCTATGGCTACACCTTC
>TRBJ2-7|TRBV30|.|.|14
CAHLVWGSSYEQYF
TGTGCCCACCTGGTTTGGGGAAGCTCCTACGAGCAGTACTTC
>TRBJ2-2|TRBV9|.|.|12
CASSVGTGELFF
TGTGCCAGCAGCGTTGGGACCGGGGAGCTGTTTTTT
>TRBJ1-1|TRBV5-1|.|once|15
CASSLLGVVNTEAFF
TGCGCCAGCAGCTTGTTAGGGGTGGTGAACACTGAAGCTTTCTTT
>TRBJ1-1|TRBV9|.|.|17
CASSVAHTGNSVTEAFF
TGTGCCAGCAGCGTAGCCCACACAGGGAACTCAGTCACTGAAGCTTTCTTT